These 15 T cell receptor beta chains were all obtained from the same sample, sequenced in a study of blood T cell repertoires in COVID-19. Clones were read by immunoSEQ multiplex PCR, and TCRdb kept only the in-frame ones, dropping some. The sample comprises around 220,000 clones, around nine tenths of which are singletons, and around 1.8% rests with the top ten. The sequenced material came from PBMCs or T cells enriched from blood (not recorded which). These receptors were taken from a woman aged 18-29 years who had recovered from COVID-19.

The chain links TRBV11-3 to TRBJ1-1, with TRBD1 as a possible D gene (5 bases). Germline-derived CDR1 and CDR2 are SGHNT and YENEEA. Trimming pared 4 bases from V and 0 bases from J, leaving 12 bases between. The CDR3 is 15 residues long. CDR3 in amino acids: CASSYRPTVNTEAFF. The DNA of the CDR3 is TGTGCCAGCAGCTACCGCCCGACAGTGAACACTGAAGCTTTCTTT.

This chain joins TRBV4-1 and TRBJ2-1; 13 bases match TRBD2. This CDR3 comprises 14 residues. Germline loops: CDR1 MGHRA, CDR2 YSYEKL. J lost 6 bases, V lost 6 bases, and 2 bases had no gene match. This CDR3 reads CASRTSGRFNEQFF. In nucleotides, the CDR3 is TGCGCCAGCAGGACTAGCGGGAGGTTCAATGAGCAGTTCTTC.

This clone was observed at least ten times. The rearrangement uses TRBV10-2 and TRBJ2-7; TRBD2 might be the D (6 bases). Germline-derived CDR1 and CDR2 are WSHSY and SAAADI. Trimming shortened V by 6 bases and J by 3 bases, and 6 bases separated the two germline ends. This CDR3 is 11 amino acids long. The DNA for the CDR3 is TGCGCCAGCAGGGGGGGCTACGAGCAGTACTTC. Encoded protein: CASRGGYEQYF.

V and J are TRBV27 and TRBJ2-7; 9 bases are a match to TRBD2. This CDR3 spans 15 amino acids. The germline V gene has CDR1 MNHEY and CDR2 SMNVEV (reference sequence). J gave up 0 bases and V 3 bases, and 3 bases lay outside the gene matches. DNA for the CDR3: TGTGCCAGCAGTTTGGGTAGCGGGAGCTCCTACGAGCAGTACTTC. This encodes CASSLGSGSSYEQYF.

The chain joins TRBV6-5 to TRBJ1-2; 9 nucleotides match TRBD1. This CDR3 spans 15 amino acids. V was pared by 7 bases and J by 4 bases, with 10 bases of the junction left unmatched. From germline, CDR1 is MNHEY and CDR2 SVGAGI. CDR3 coding DNA: TGTGCCAGCAAGAACGGGGACAGGGCTCTCTATGGCTACACCTTC. The encoded protein is CASKNGDRALYGYTF.

The chain joins TRBV14 to TRBJ1-6; D may be TRBD1 (6 bases). V lost 3 bases and J lost 5, with 14 bases in between. The CDR3 consists of 16 residues. From germline, CDR1 is SGHDN and CDR2 FVKESK. The CDR3 DNA is TGTGCCAGCAGCCACACAAAACAGGGAAATAATTCACCCCTCCACTTT. This codes for CASSHTKQGNNSPLHF.

The chain has TRBV27 and TRBJ2-6, with TRBD1 matching over 7 bases. J lost 0 bases, V lost 7 bases, and 6 bases had no gene match. The CDR3 sequence is 16 residues long. CDR1 is MNHEY, CDR2 SMNVEV, per germline (reference sequence). The CDR3 spells CASTHRGVSGANVLTF. The CDR3 DNA reads as TGTGCCAGCACCCACAGGGGTGTCTCTGGGGCCAACGTCCTGACTTTC. Combining the CDR3 with reference TRBV27 and TRBJ2-6 gives the whole variable domain EAQVTQNPRYLITVTGKKLTVTCSQNMNHEYMSWYRQDPGLGLRQIYYSMNVEVTDKGDVPEGYKVSRKEKRNFPLILESPSPNQTSLYFCASTHRGVSGANVLTFGAGSRLTVL.

The chain recombines TRBV7-2 with TRBJ2-3; D may be TRBD2 (5 bases). The CDR3 sequence is 15 residues long. V shed 4 bases and J shed 1 base, with 12 bases lying between them. CDR1 and CDR2 (germline): SGHTA, FQGNSA. CDR3 region: CASSWAEGGTDTQYF. DNA of the CDR3: TGTGCCAGCAGCTGGGCCGAGGGCGGCACAGATACGCAGTATTTT.

The chain recombines TRBV3-1 (or the pseudogene TRBV3-2) with TRBJ2-1; D uncertain. This CDR3 has 15 residues. Trimming stripped 0 bases from V and 4 bases from J, with 10 bases between. CDR1 LGHDT and CDR2 YNNKEL come from the germline V gene (reference sequence). In nucleotides, the CDR3 is TGTGCCAGCAGCCAAGAGAATTATGAGTACAATGAGCAGTTCTTC. Translation: CASSQENYEYNEQFF.

The gene calls are TRBV3-1 (or the pseudogene TRBV3-2) and TRBJ1-5, with D tentatively TRBD1 (5 bases). Germline V gene data show CDR1 as LGHDT and CDR2 as YNNKEL (reference sequence). This CDR3 is 14 amino acids long. Trimming pared 0 bases from V and 7 bases from J, leaving 10 bases between. The CDR3 region has the DNA TGTGCCAGCAGCCAAGAGGGGGGTCGACAGCCCCAGCATTTT. Its protein is CASSQEGGRQPQHF.

The chain joins TRBV29-1 to TRBJ1-2; D gene unclear. Per germline, CDR1 SQVTM and CDR2 ANQGSEA. V was pared by 5 bases and J by 0 bases, with 4 bases between. This CDR3 is built from 11 residues. In DNA form, the CDR3 reads TGCAGCGTTCAGACTAACTATGGCTACACCTTC. Translation gives CSVQTNYGYTF.

The gene calls are TRBV5-1 and TRBJ1-5; 8 positions match TRBD1. Germline V lookup: CDR1 SGHRS, CDR2 YFSETQ. This CDR3 is built from 14 residues. Unmatched junction bases numbered 8, after V lost 5 bases and J lost 7 bases. The CDR3 DNA reads TGCGCCAGCAGTCCCCACGACAGGGGACAGCCCCAGCATTTT. It codes for CASSPHDRGQPQHF.

This rearrangement joins TRBV29-1 to TRBJ2-2; 7 bases line up with TRBD1. Per germline, CDR1 SQVTM and CDR2 ANQGSEA. The CDR3 consists of 15 residues. The V segment lost 2 bases and the J segment 5 bases; nucleotides outside the gene matches: 8. DNA for the CDR3: TGCAGCGTTGAATCCCGGACAGGAAGAACCGGGGAGCTGTTTTTT. Translated: CSVESRTGRTGELFF.

The V and J genes are TRBV7-3 and TRBJ1-1; TRBD1 is a possible D gene (5 bases). V gave up 2 bases and J gave up 5 bases, with 15 bases separating them. CDR3 size: 15 residues. The germline gives CDR1 SGHTA, CDR2 FQGTGA. CDR3 sequence reads: CASSLSPGPGTEAFF. In nucleotides, the CDR3 is TGTGCCAGCAGCTTATCTCCAGGGCCAGGGACTGAAGCTTTCTTT. The full variable domain, rest sourced from reference TRBV7-3 and TRBJ1-1, is GAGVSQTPSNKVTEKGKYVELRCDPISGHTALYWYRQSLGQGPEFLIYFQGTGAADDSGLPNDRFFAVRPEGSVSTLKIQRTERGDSAVYLCASSLSPGPGTEAFFGQGTRLTVV.

The genes are TRBV10-3 and TRBJ1-5; 7 bases fit TRBD1. This CDR3 has 16 amino acids. V shed 4 bases, J shed 4 bases, and the junction held 10 bases outside the gene matches. CDR1 and CDR2 from the germline V gene are ENHRY and SYGVKD. The CDR3 loop reads CAISGDDRVQNQPQHF. For the CDR3, the DNA is TGTGCCATCAGTGGGGACGACAGGGTCCAAAATCAGCCCCAGCATTTT.